The clone carrying this T cell receptor beta chain has just a few counts. Its matching antigen is unknown. The sample is drawn from a study of cytomegalovirus exposure and HLA in healthy donors. Study context: Among the 300 to 500 genotyped donors, less than 85% were placed in the Caucasian-associated ancestry cluster. General study points: A later analysis showed that HLA-associated TCR beta chains had undergone more clonal expansion than equally common others. Among the CMV-associated chains, a few were confirmed in vitro as specific for CMV antigens. Cytomegalovirus status, reportedly, was diagnosed with high specificity and sensitivity by the classifier.

Primers: 60 Vbeta forward and 13 Jbeta reverse. TCRdb's copy holds only in-frame clones and misses some; the assay was immunoSEQ multiplex PCR. The sample records approximately 190,000 clones, 80% to 85% being singletons. The germline V gene has CDR1 LNHDA and CDR2 SQIVND (reference sequence). This CDR3 is 15 amino acids long. V was pared by 4 bases and J by 6 bases, with 8 bases of the junction left unmatched. The chain recombines TRBV19 with TRBJ2-2; TRBD2 aligns across 7 bases. What was sequenced was PBMCs. This receptor was identified in a man aged 35 to 55 in good health and CMV-seropositive. This chain's CDR3 is CASSKAGSLAGELFF. The CDR3 DNA reads as TGTGCCAGTAGTAAAGCGGGGAGCCTCGCCGGGGAGCTGTTTTTT.